The present TCR beta chain was sequenced within a study of T cells in localized non-small cell lung cancer. General study results and limits: Of the tissues analyzed, uninvolved adjacent lung showed maximal T cell clonality, greater than tumor. Among blood samples, higher T cell density accompanied longer overall survival. Turning up in adjacent lung were a median roughly 62 of the top 100 tumor clones.

This table comes from immunoSEQ multiplex PCR, and its TCRdb copy is limited to in-frame clones, with some not included. The sample lists tens of thousands of clones; roughly 82% were seen once. V was shortened by 4 bases and J by 2 bases, with 9 bases between the two germline ends. The germline gives CDR1 SGHRS, CDR2 YFSETQ. This CDR3 region has 13 residues. With respect to this clone: Its specificity is not known.

This receptor was obtained from a male donor at least 60 years old with stage III squamous cell lung carcinoma. The chain employs TRBV5-1 and TRBJ1-1, with a tentative D call TRBD1 (6 bases). The source material was peripheral blood, sampled before any cancer treatment. The CDR3 reads CASSQDRNTEAFF. The CDR3 DNA reads TGCGCCAGCAGCCAGGACAGAAACACTGAAGCTTTCTTT.